One sample yielded the 28 T cell receptor beta chains listed below, sequenced in a study of T-cell memory formation after mild COVID-19. TCRdb re-derived calls from the 5' RACE reads in MiXCR, one entry per CDR3 protein. The repertoire includes roughly 400,000 distinct CDR3 sequences, 16% of them detected once, and about a fifth sits in the top ten. Sequencing was performed on PBMCs or a T cell subset sorted from them (not recorded which). The receptors here all came from a man in his late teens or twenties who had mild COVID-19 (a few samples of this study predate the infection). Cell type and time point are not known.

The rearrangement uses TRBV7-8 and TRBJ2-3; D not certain. Trimming took off 7 bases at V and 1 base at J, with 12 bases between the two ends. The CDR3 consists of 14 residues. Looked up from germline, CDR1 is SGHVS and CDR2 is FQNEAQ. DNA of the CDR3: TGTGCCAGCAATCATCTAAAGGGCACAGATACGCAGTATTTT. It yields the protein CASNHLKGTDTQYF.

This clonotype was found a few times. The genes are TRBV19 and TRBJ1-5; tentative D call: TRBD1 (6 bases). The CDR3 spans 13 residues. V was pared by 5 bases and J by 7 bases, with 12 bases between. Germline loops: CDR1 LNHDA, CDR2 SQIVND (reference sequence). Written as DNA, the CDR3 is TGTGCCAGTAGTTCTAAGGGGGAACAGCCCCAGCATTTT. It specifies CASSSKGEQPQHF.

This chain connects TRBV6-1 to TRBJ1-2; tentative D call: TRBD1 (6 bases). V lost 5 bases and J 8 bases, leaving 21 bases between the germline ends. This CDR3 has 15 amino acids. Germline V gives CDR1 MNHNS, CDR2 SASEGT. The CDR3 region is CASSPSGQSPSGYTF. The CDR3 nucleotides read TGTGCCAGCAGTCCTTCCGGACAGTCCCCGTCGGGCTACACCTTC.

In nucleotides, the CDR3 is TGTGCCAGCAGCGTGACTAGCGGGGCTCGAGAGACCCAGTACTTC. Its translation: CASSVTSGARETQYF. This chain links TRBV7-2 with TRBJ2-5; 11 bases are a match to TRBD2. The CDR3 loop spans 15 amino acids. Germline CDR1 SGHTA, CDR2 FQGNSA. V shed 5 bases, J shed 4 bases, and the junction held 6 bases outside the gene matches.

The CDR3 sequence is CASSGGGPQHF. The CDR3 DNA follows: TGTGCCAGCAGTGGGGGGGGGCCCCAGCATTTT. The gene calls are TRBV6-6 and TRBJ1-5; possibly TRBD1 for D (5 bases). The CDR3 is made up of 11 amino acids. CDR1 is MNHNY, CDR2 SVGAGI, per germline (reference sequence). Trimming shortened V by 5 bases and J by 9 bases, and 8 bases separated the two germline ends.

This clonotype was seen a handful of times. The chain joins TRBV6-6 to TRBJ1-2, with 7 bases that match TRBD1. This CDR3 is built from 14 residues. V was clipped by 5 bases and J by 0 bases; unmatched bases: 3. Germline V gene lookup returns CDR1 MNHNY and CDR2 SVGAGI (reference sequence). The CDR3 DNA follows: TGTGCCAGCAGTCACGGGACAGCTAACTATGGCTACACCTTC. Its translation is CASSHGTANYGYTF.

This chain links TRBV27 with TRBJ1-2; D is uncertain. CDR1 and CDR2 from the germline V gene are MNHEY and SMNVEV (reference sequence). Trimming took 2 bases from V and 0 from J, leaving 13 bases between them. This CDR3 region has 16 residues. CDR3 protein: CASSLEGRTANYGYTF. The CDR3 coding sequence is TGTGCCAGCAGTTTAGAGGGCAGAACCGCTAACTATGGCTACACCTTC.

This clonotype was seen more than once but under ten times. The J gene is TRBJ2-3, the V gene TRBV7-3, with 7 positions matching TRBD1. CDR3 size: 14 residues. From germline, CDR1 is SGHTA and CDR2 FQGTGA. The V segment lost 8 bases and the J segment 4 bases; nucleotides outside the gene matches: 9. CDR3 loop: CASGLDRAADTQYF. In DNA, the CDR3 is TGTGCCAGCGGCCTAGACAGGGCAGCAGATACGCAGTATTTT.

This clonotype has a handful of counts. The chain has TRBV7-3 and TRBJ1-1; D unclear. Trimming pared 6 bases from V and 5 bases from J, leaving 13 bases between. This CDR3 has 13 amino acids. The germline V gene encodes CDR1 SGHTA and CDR2 FQGTGA. The CDR3 bases are TGTGCCAGCAGTTCGGGGATGCGGACTGAAGCTTTCTTT. Its translation: CASSSGMRTEAFF.

The rearrangement uses TRBV5-6 and TRBJ1-1; maybe TRBD1 (5 bases). The V end lost 7 bases, the J end lost 8 bases, and 15 bases lay between the germline ends. CDR1 SGHDT and CDR2 YYEEEE come from the germline V gene. This CDR3 comprises 12 residues. This chain's CDR3 is CASQDSAGEAFF. Written as DNA, the CDR3 is TGTGCCAGCCAGGATTCGGCAGGGGAAGCTTTCTTT.

The rearrangement joins TRBV9 to TRBJ2-1, with D unresolved. The CDR3 sequence is 15 residues long. Germline CDR1 reads SGDLS; CDR2 reads YYNGEE. With 0 bases removed from V and 8 bases from J, the gap between germline ends came to 15 bases. The CDR3 reads CASSVVVFEVDEQFF. Here the CDR3 DNA reads TGTGCCAGCAGCGTAGTAGTATTCGAGGTGGATGAGCAGTTCTTC.

The chain combines TRBV7-2 with TRBJ2-7; TRBD1 matches 11 bases. V dropped 5 bases and J dropped 3; count of bases not matched to a gene: 6. This CDR3 is 15 amino acids long. CDR1 is SGHTA and CDR2 is FQGNSA in the germline V gene. The CDR3 sequence: CASSETGTGGYEQYF. CDR3 DNA sequence: TGTGCCAGCAGCGAAACCGGGACAGGGGGCTACGAGCAGTACTTC. Full variable domain (remainder filled in from reference TRBV7-2 and TRBJ2-7): GAGVSQSPSNKVTEKGKDVELRCDPISGHTALYWYRQSLGQGLEFLIYFQGNSAPDKSGLPSDRFSAERTGGSVSTLTIQRTQQEDSAVYLCASSETGTGGYEQYFGPGTRLTVT.

This clonotype was counted only a few times. The CDR3 protein is CASTLERGTYGYTF. The CDR3 bases are TGCGCCAGCACGCTCGAGCGAGGGACCTATGGCTACACCTTC. The chain couples TRBV4-3 to TRBJ1-2, with TRBD1 as a possible D gene (5 bases). Trimming left V 7 bases short and J 4 bases short, with 16 bases between. CDR1 and CDR2 from the germline V gene are LGHNA and YSLEER. CDR3 length equals 14 residues.

The chain carries TRBV4-2 and TRBJ2-7; the D gene is possibly TRBD2 (7 bases). The CDR3 has 15 amino acids. From germline, CDR1 is LGHNA and CDR2 YNFKEQ. The V gene lost 0 bases and the J gene lost 3 bases, with 12 bases spanning the gap. The CDR3 region has the DNA TGTGCCAGCAGCCAAGAATCAGGGGACTACTACGAGCAGTACTTC. As protein: CASSQESGDYYEQYF.

V is TRBV20-1 and J is TRBJ2-3; 8 positions agree with TRBD2. The CDR3 loop spans 14 amino acids. Per germline, CDR1 DFQATT and CDR2 SNEGSKA (reference sequence). Trimming at V came to 7 bases and at J to 3 bases, leaving 9 bases not matched to a gene. The CDR3 sequence is CSVARGGWTDTQYF. The CDR3 nucleotides are TGCAGTGTCGCACGGGGGGGTTGGACAGATACGCAGTATTTT.

This clonotype appeared a few times. This chain joins TRBV27 and TRBJ2-3; D is unresolved. The germline V gene has CDR1 MNHEY and CDR2 SMNVEV (reference sequence). This CDR3 contains 13 residues. Trimming pared 5 bases from V and 2 bases from J, leaving 8 bases between. The CDR3, as DNA: TGTGCCAGCAGTGTCTTTAACACAGATACGCAGTATTTT. It translates to CASSVFNTDTQYF.

This clonotype was recorded a few times. V is TRBV12-3 or TRBV12-4 and J is TRBJ1-3, with D maybe TRBD1 (6 bases). The CDR3 extends over 14 amino acids. The germline V and J ends were trimmed by 7 bases and 2 bases, with 12 bases remaining between them. The CDR3 loop reads CASIKGGTGNTIYF. The CDR3 DNA reads as TGTGCCAGCATCAAGGGGGGGACTGGAAACACCATATATTTT.

There are a few counts of this clonotype. The genes are TRBV4-2 and TRBJ2-1, with TRBD2 identical over 14 bases. Germline trimming cut 4 bases from V and 8 bases from J; bases unmatched to any gene: 10. Germline V gene sequence: CDR1 LGHNA, CDR2 YNFKEQ. CDR3 length equals 17 residues. CDR3 residues: CASSLSTGTSGGDEQFF. The DNA for the CDR3 is TGTGCCAGCAGCCTCTCAACCGGGACTAGCGGGGGTGATGAGCAGTTCTTC.

In its sample, this clonotype was seen a few times. The chain employs TRBV30 and TRBJ2-1, with TRBD2 matching 13 bases. There are 14 residues in the CDR3. J lost 10 bases, V lost 2 bases, and 5 bases had no gene match. In germline, CDR1 is GTSNPN, CDR2 SVGIG (reference sequence). CDR3: CAWSRTSGGYEQFF. Written as DNA, the CDR3 is TGTGCCTGGAGTCGGACTAGCGGGGGCTACGAGCAGTTCTTC.

This clonotype was observed a handful of times. CDR3 sequence reads: CASSLVSLLTSSKNIQYF. The DNA of the CDR3 is TGTGCCAGCAGCTTAGTTTCTCTCCTGACTAGTAGCAAAAACATTCAGTACTTC. This chain uses TRBV7-9 with TRBJ2-4, with TRBD2 as a possible D gene (6 bases). Germline lookup yields CDR1 SEHNR and CDR2 FQNEAQ (reference sequence). This CDR3 comprises 18 residues. Trimming took off 1 base at V and 3 bases at J, with 19 bases between the two ends.

At least ten counts were recorded for this clonotype. The rearrangement links TRBV29-1 to TRBJ2-3; a possible D gene is TRBD2 (5 bases). Germline V gives CDR1 SQVTM, CDR2 ANQGSEA. V was clipped by 4 bases and J by 1 base, with 9 bases between them. This CDR3 is 13 amino acids long. CDR3 coding DNA: TGCAGCGTTGTCCGGCGGGGCACAGATACGCAGTATTTT. Translating it yields CSVVRRGTDTQYF.

The rearrangement joins TRBV7-2 to TRBJ1-2; 8 positions agree with TRBD1. The CDR3 is made up of 14 amino acids. Germline CDR1 SGHTA, CDR2 FQGNSA. V shed 5 bases, J shed 6 bases, and the junction held 8 bases outside the gene matches. This CDR3 is CASSLETGVNGYTF. CDR3 DNA: TGTGCCAGCAGCCTAGAGACAGGGGTAAATGGCTACACCTTC.

This clonotype was seen a few times. This chain joins TRBV5-1 and TRBJ2-1; 9 bases map to TRBD1. Germline CDR1 is SGHRS and CDR2 is YFSETQ. J was trimmed by 7 bases and V by 4 bases; bases with no gene match: 6. This CDR3 region has 14 residues. The CDR3, as DNA: TGCGCCAGCAGCGCACAGGGGGCTGGAAATGAGCAGTTCTTC. Translation: CASSAQGAGNEQFF.

This clonotype was detected only a few times. This chain links TRBV6-5 with TRBJ2-7; D ambiguous. The V and J ends lost 6 bases and 2 bases respectively, with 5 bases between them. This CDR3 has 11 amino acids. Germline lookup yields CDR1 MNHEY and CDR2 SVGAGI. CDR3 sequence: CASRGTYEQYF. The CDR3 bases are TGTGCCAGCAGAGGGACCTACGAGCAGTACTTC.

The rearrangement uses TRBV23-1 and TRBJ1-5; possible D gene TRBD1, 5 bases. TRBV23-1 is annotated as an ORF whose role is uncertain. Trimming shortened V by 1 base and J by 0 bases, and 16 bases separated the two germline ends. The CDR3 spans 18 residues. CDR3 coding DNA: TGCGCCAGCAGTCAATGGCAGGGCGGGGGTTATAGCAATCAGCCCCAGCATTTT. It specifies CASSQWQGGGYSNQPQHF.

The chain combines TRBV27 with TRBJ1-2, with TRBD1 identical over 7 bases. The CDR3 totals 14 residues. J was trimmed by 4 bases and V by 6 bases; bases with no gene match: 8. The V gene's germline CDR1 is MNHEY and CDR2 SMNVEV (reference sequence). CDR3 in amino acids: CASSSAGGGYGYTF. The CDR3 region has the DNA TGTGCCAGCAGCTCGGCAGGGGGAGGCTATGGCTACACCTTC.

This clonotype has only a few counts. The chain recombines TRBV7-9 with TRBJ2-7; D call uncertain. The ends were cut back, 5 bases at V and 3 bases at J, with 5 bases in the middle. CDR1 is SEHNR and CDR2 is FQNEAQ in the germline V gene (reference sequence). The CDR3 runs to 11 residues. Here the CDR3 DNA reads TGTGCCAGCAGCCGAGACTACGAGCAGTACTTC. Translating gives CASSRDYEQYF.

Only a few counts were recorded for this clonotype. This chain joins TRBV18 and TRBJ2-1; 8 nucleotides match TRBD2. V dropped 2 bases and J dropped 6; count of bases not matched to a gene: 6. The CDR3 has 15 residues. Per the germline V gene, CDR1 is KGHSH and CDR2 is LQKENI. The CDR3 nucleotides read TGTGCCAGCTCACCAGTAGGACTAGCCCGCAATGAGCAGTTCTTC. Translating gives CASSPVGLARNEQFF.